The next 28 T cell receptor beta chains were all read from a single sample in a study of human T cells and chemical hapten exposure. Time point denoted: patch test 1, 2 weeks after DPC sensitization. Described treatment: therapeutic diphenylcyclopropenone sensitization with weekly scalp DPC. TCRdb reprocessed the RACE reads via MiXCR and lists one record per CDR3 protein. The repertoire holds 150,000 to 200,000 distinct CDR3 sequences, with around 15% as singletons. Specimen: whole blood, collected in connection with sensitization to the hapten diphenylcyclopropenone (DPC). Receptor source: a woman in her 30s with alopecia areata. Some clones in this sample may be carry-over from other donors' samples.

This chain connects TRBV3-1 to TRBJ2-3, with TRBD2 matching over 7 bases. Losses at the gene ends were 7 bases for V and 0 bases for J; bases not matched to a gene: 7. Germline values: CDR1 LGHDT, CDR2 YNNKEL (reference sequence). This CDR3 is 15 amino acids long. The CDR3 nucleotides read TGTGCCAGCACCCCGGGACTACCAAGCACAGATACGCAGTATTTT. Encoded protein: CASTPGLPSTDTQYF.

This clonotype was found a few times. The J gene is TRBJ1-4, the V gene TRBV3-1; D is ambiguous. This CDR3 region has 12 residues. Germline V gene sequence: CDR1 LGHDT, CDR2 YNNKEL (reference sequence). V gave up 2 bases and J gave up 8 bases, with 6 bases separating them. The CDR3 DNA is TGTGCCAGCAGCCAATACAACGAAAAACTGTTTTTT. Its translation: CASSQYNEKLFF.

This chain joins TRBV11-2 and TRBJ1-1, with a tentative D call TRBD1 (6 bases). The germline V gene encodes CDR1 SGHAT and CDR2 FQNNGV. The V end lost 2 bases, the J end lost 7 bases, and 8 bases lay between the germline ends. The CDR3 has 12 amino acids. CDR3 sequence reads: CASSLFRGEAFF. CDR3 DNA sequence: TGTGCCAGCAGCTTATTCAGGGGTGAAGCTTTCTTT.

This clonotype was seen only a few times. The V and J genes are TRBV29-1 and TRBJ1-2; no clear D. The ends were cut back, 3 bases at V and 0 bases at J, with 8 bases in the middle. Germline V gene sequence: CDR1 SQVTM, CDR2 ANQGSEA. CDR3 size: 13 residues. The CDR3 sequence: CSVDRGTNYGYTF. DNA for the CDR3: TGCAGCGTTGATCGAGGTACTAACTATGGCTACACCTTC.

The gene calls are TRBV7-6 and TRBJ2-2, with 9 bases fitting TRBD1. V lost 2 bases and J lost 5; bases outside the gene matches: 12. The CDR3 totals 18 residues. Germline values: CDR1 SGHVS, CDR2 FNYEAQ. CDR3 in amino acids: CASSLKSGQGRFTGELFF. The CDR3, as DNA: TGTGCCAGCAGCTTAAAGTCCGGACAGGGGCGTTTTACCGGGGAGCTGTTTTTT.

In this sample, this clonotype turned up a few times. The chain links TRBV27 to TRBJ2-6; no clear D gene. Trimming cost V 6 bases and J 0 bases, with 6 bases left between them. CDR3 length equals 14 residues. CDR1 MNHEY and CDR2 SMNVEV come from the germline V gene (reference sequence). This CDR3 is CASRTYSGANVLTF. Written as DNA, the CDR3 is TGTGCCAGCAGGACCTACTCTGGGGCCAACGTCCTGACTTTC.

The chain carries TRBV28 and TRBJ2-5; 10 bases line up with TRBD2. Trimming removed 7 bases from V and 9 bases from J; junction bases left unmatched: 17. CDR1 is MDHEN, CDR2 SYDVKM, per germline. CDR3 length: 16 residues. CDR3 in amino acids: CASNRGWTSGLEAQYF. In nucleotides, the CDR3 is TGTGCCAGCAATAGGGGCTGGACTAGCGGCCTCGAGGCCCAGTACTTC.

This clonotype was seen more than once but under ten times. This chain links TRBV5-1 with TRBJ2-3; D is perhaps TRBD1 (7 bases). V was cut by 0 bases and J by 5 bases, with 13 bases left in between. The CDR3 contains 15 residues. Germline V gene data show CDR1 as SGHRS and CDR2 as YFSETQ. CDR3 residues: CASSLDGGGRDTQYF. Written as DNA, the CDR3 is TGCGCCAGCAGCTTGGATGGAGGGGGCAGAGATACGCAGTATTTT.

The rearrangement links TRBV4-3 to TRBJ1-6; D is unclear. V dropped 2 bases and J dropped 10 bases, with 6 bases sitting between them. Germline lookup yields CDR1 LGHNA and CDR2 YSLEER. The CDR3 consists of 12 residues. CDR3 DNA sequence: TGCGCCAGCAGCCAAAATGGATCACCCCTCCACTTT. It translates to CASSQNGSPLHF.

This chain links TRBV7-2 with TRBJ2-1; 8 bases agree with TRBD2. Per the germline V gene, CDR1 is SGHTA and CDR2 is FQGNSA. This CDR3 region has 13 residues. The V and J ends lost 5 bases and 12 bases, in that order; junction bases with no gene match: 9. This CDR3 is CASSPTSALGQFF. In DNA, the CDR3 is TGTGCCAGCAGCCCGACTAGCGCGCTAGGGCAGTTCTTC.

This clonotype has more than one count but fewer than ten. The rearrangement uses TRBV7-2 and TRBJ2-7; unclear D gene. Trimming removed 1 base at V and 1 base at J, with 11 bases between. Looked up from germline, CDR1 is SGHTA and CDR2 is FQGNSA. The CDR3 covers 15 residues. This CDR3 is CASSLGVSSSYEQYF. CDR3 DNA sequence: TGTGCCAGCAGCTTAGGTGTAAGTTCGTCCTACGAGCAGTACTTC.

The V call is TRBV30, the J call TRBJ2-1; 11 nucleotides line up with TRBD2. The CDR3 totals 13 residues. With 5 bases clipped from V and 14 bases from J, the junction kept 11 bases outside the gene matches. In germline, CDR1 is GTSNPN, CDR2 SVGIG (reference sequence). CDR3 sequence reads: CAWSRLAGQEEFF. For the CDR3, the DNA is TGTGCCTGGTCTAGACTAGCGGGACAAGAGGAGTTCTTC.

This clonotype was picked up a small number of times. The J gene is TRBJ2-7, the V gene TRBV7-9; 7 bases are a match to TRBD1. Germline V gene sequence: CDR1 SEHNR, CDR2 FQNEAQ (reference sequence). The length of the CDR3 is 15 residues. The V and J ends lost 4 bases and 3 bases, in that order; junction bases with no gene match: 9. The CDR3 DNA reads TGTGCCAGCAGCTCACCGACAGGGTCTATCTACGAGCAGTACTTC. Translating gives CASSSPTGSIYEQYF.

The chain is built from TRBV7-6 and TRBJ2-5; D is undetermined. V was shortened by 5 bases and J by 5 bases, with 15 bases between the two germline ends. CDR1 SGHVS and CDR2 FNYEAQ come from the germline V gene. The CDR3 has 14 amino acids. CDR3 residues: CASSRGTSGETQYF. The CDR3 coding sequence is TGTGCCAGCAGCCGAGGAACCTCCGGGGAGACCCAGTACTTC.

As concerns this clonotype: At one boundary the junction diverges from the germline segment, which might be a read error. V and J are TRBV2 and TRBJ1-2, with D unclear. The CDR3 has 11 amino acids. From germline, CDR1 is SNHLY and CDR2 FYNNEI. The CDR3 protein is CASSEAGNIEF. The CDR3, as DNA: TGTGCCAGCAGTGAAGCCGGGAACATTGAATTC.

CDR3 nucleotide sequence: TGTGCCACCAATGACAACACTGAAGCTTTCTTT. Its translation: CATNDNTEAFF. J is TRBJ1-1 and V is TRBV28; D ambiguous. The V end was cut by 10 bases, the J end by 2 bases, with 8 bases between. The CDR3 runs 11 residues. Germline V gene lookup returns CDR1 MDHEN and CDR2 SYDVKM.

The chain carries TRBV12-3 or TRBV12-4 and TRBJ2-5; tentative D call: TRBD2 (5 bases). Between the trimmed V and J ends, which lost 3 bases and 4 bases, there was a span of 9 bases. This CDR3 has 13 residues. CDR3 bases: TGTGCCAGCAGTTTTATCGGGGTAGAGACCCAGTACTTC. Its protein product is CASSFIGVETQYF.

This chain joins TRBV27 and TRBJ2-1; D perhaps matches TRBD1 (5 bases). CDR3 length: 11 residues. Germline-derived CDR1 and CDR2 are MNHEY and SMNVEV (reference sequence). V was shortened by 4 bases and J by 10 bases, with 8 bases between the two germline ends. CDR3 protein: CASSSRVEQFF. The CDR3 DNA reads TGTGCCAGCAGTTCCAGGGTCGAGCAGTTCTTC.

The chain has TRBV6-5 and TRBJ2-5, with TRBD1 identical over 7 bases. There are 13 residues in the CDR3. CDR1 is MNHEY and CDR2 is SVGAGI in the germline V gene. J was trimmed by 4 bases and V by 6 bases; bases with no gene match: 5. The CDR3 DNA sequence: TGTGCCAGCAGCCGGGACAGTTTAGAGACCCAGTACTTC. Its translation is CASSRDSLETQYF.

In its sample, this clonotype was seen a few times. The chain carries TRBV18 and TRBJ1-1, with 11 bases fitting TRBD1. Germline CDR1 reads KGHSH; CDR2 reads LQKENI. Trimming at V came to 3 bases and at J to 2 bases, leaving 8 bases not matched to a gene. The length of the CDR3 is 17 residues. CDR3 region: CASSPPGTGGRNTEAFF. The CDR3 coding sequence is TGTGCCAGCTCACCCCCCGGGACAGGGGGAAGAAACACTGAAGCTTTCTTT.

The chain joins TRBV6-5 to TRBJ2-5; TRBD2 matches at 15 bases. V shed 4 bases, J shed 5 bases, and the junction held 5 bases outside the gene matches. The CDR3 is 16 amino acids. Looked up from germline, CDR1 is MNHEY and CDR2 is SVGAGI. The CDR3 is CASSSGTSGRLETQYF. The CDR3 coding sequence is TGTGCCAGCAGTTCCGGGACTAGCGGGAGGTTGGAGACCCAGTACTTC.

As regards this clonotype: At one end, the junction sequence differs from germline, possibly due to a read error. The V call is TRBV7-6, the J call TRBJ2-5; D remains unclear. CDR3 size: 13 residues. Looked up from germline, CDR1 is SGHVS and CDR2 is FNYEAQ. The CDR3: CASSRSNQEIQYF. The CDR3 nucleotides read TGTGCCAGCAGCCGTAGTAACCAAGAGATCCAGTACTTC.

The chain has TRBV5-4 and TRBJ1-1; 7 bases align to TRBD1. Germline V lookup: CDR1 SGHNT, CDR2 YYREEE (reference sequence). The J segment lost 4 bases and the V segment lost 4 bases, leaving 10 bases of the junction unmatched. This CDR3 has 15 amino acids. CDR3 residues: CASSPPTGSLTEAFF. Written as DNA, the CDR3 is TGTGCCAGCAGCCCGCCGACAGGGAGTCTCACTGAAGCTTTCTTT.

Comment on this clonotype: An end of the junction differs from the germline gene, which may be a read error. The rearrangement links TRBV7-2 to TRBJ2-4; D unresolved. Per the germline V gene, CDR1 is SGHTA and CDR2 is FQGNSA. The CDR3 spans 15 residues. The CDR3 here is CASTLATASRNIQYF. The CDR3 coding sequence is TGTGCCAGCACCTTAGCTACTGCCTCACGAAACATTCAGTACTTC.

CDR3 sequence: CASGGRSWTDTQYF. The CDR3 DNA is TGTGCCAGCGGGGGGAGGTCTTGGACAGATACGCAGTATTTT. The rearrangement uses TRBV9 and TRBJ2-3, with a weak D call TRBD2 (6 bases). Germline CDR1 and CDR2: SGDLS and YYNGEE. CDR3 size: 14 residues. Trimming removed 7 bases from V and 3 bases from J, with 15 bases in between.

The table lists this clonotype with a few counts. The chain is built from TRBV6-1 and TRBJ2-5; D is undetermined. Germline CDR1 reads MNHNS; CDR2 reads SASEGT. This CDR3 spans 14 amino acids. V lost 7 bases and J lost 2, with 14 bases in between. The CDR3 protein is CASTVSTSQETQYF. In DNA form, the CDR3 reads TGTGCCAGCACTGTTTCGACCTCTCAAGAGACCCAGTACTTC.

V usage is TRBV3-1 and J usage is TRBJ2-7, with a weak D call TRBD1 (5 bases). This CDR3 region has 17 residues. From germline, CDR1 is LGHDT and CDR2 YNNKEL (reference sequence). The V end lost 0 bases, the J end lost 0 bases, and 15 bases lay between the germline ends. CDR3 coding DNA: TGTGCCAGCAGCCAAGAAGGGCAGGGAACGAGCTCCTACGAGCAGTACTTC. This translates into CASSQEGQGTSSYEQYF.

J is TRBJ1-1 and V is TRBV29-1; no definite D call. V was shortened by 4 bases and J by 1 base, with 7 bases between the two germline ends. Germline assignment: CDR1 SQVTM and CDR2 ANQGSEA. The CDR3 contains 12 residues. The CDR3 protein is CSVGAENTEAFF. Here the CDR3 DNA reads TGCAGCGTTGGAGCAGAGAACACTGAAGCTTTCTTT. The full variable domain, completed using reference TRBV29-1 and TRBJ1-1, is SAVISQKPSRDICQRGTSLTIQCQVDSQVTMMFWYRQQPGQSLTLIATANQGSEATYESGFVIDKFPISRPNLTFSTLTVSNMSPEDSSIYLCSVGAENTEAFFGQGTRLTVV.